This T cell receptor (beta chain) was identified during a study of cytomegalovirus exposure and HLA in healthy donors. As to this clone: Antigen specificity is unknown.

The assay was immunoSEQ multiplex PCR, and TCRdb's table has in-frame clones only and misses some. The table records some 150,000 clones, around 83% of them present only once. Study-level findings and limits: In vitro experiments confirmed that a few CMV-associated chains were specific for CMV antigens.

The V end lost 2 bases, the J end lost 0 bases, and 14 bases lay between the germline ends. This CDR3 is 17 amino acids long. CDR1 is SEHNR and CDR2 is FQNEAQ in the germline V gene (reference sequence). Sequencing was done on a sample of PBMCs. The receptor was derived from a human donor in good health. This chain uses TRBV7-9 with TRBJ2-1; tentatively, D is TRBD2 (7 bases). For the CDR3, the DNA is TGTGCCAGCAGCTTAAAGGGGGGGGCAAGCTCCTACAATGAGCAGTTCTTC. This gives the protein CASSLKGGASSYNEQFF.